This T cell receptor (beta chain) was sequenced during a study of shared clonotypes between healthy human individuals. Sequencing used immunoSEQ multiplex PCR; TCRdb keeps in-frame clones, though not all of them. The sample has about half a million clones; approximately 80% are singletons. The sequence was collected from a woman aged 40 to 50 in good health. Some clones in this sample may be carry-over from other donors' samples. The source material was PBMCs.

CDR3 DNA sequence: TGTGCCAGCAGCTTAGCGGGCCCCACGCCCCAGCATTTT. Amino acid sequence: CASSLAGPTPQHF. This chain links TRBV7-8 with TRBJ1-5; D not resolved. The CDR3 has 13 amino acids. From germline, CDR1 is SGHVS and CDR2 FQNEAQ. V was cut by 0 bases and J by 9 bases, with 9 bases left in between.